The rows below give T cell receptor beta chains drawn from one sample of a study of breast tumors, draining lymph nodes, adjacent tissues. TCRdb reprocessed the multiplex PCR reads with MiXCR, giving one entry per CDR3 protein. The table includes tens of thousands of distinct CDR3 sequences, about two thirds detected once. Sequenced sample: tumor-adjacent breast tissue. All receptors derive from a female donor with breast cancer. Some clones in this sample may be carry-over from other donors' samples. Each CDR3 is given with its conserved first and last residue. The order of the fields is CDR3 length, V gene, CDR3 protein.

15	TRBV4-2	CASSPSSTANYGYTF
15	TRBV15	CATSRSSRSYNEQFF
15	TRBV7-2	CASSKRGLAPETQYF
15	TRBV7-9	CASSEALAGGYAQHF
13	TRBV27	CASSFRGAGGYTF
15	TRBV15	CATSRENEGWSGYTF
12	TRBV10-2	CASSDNSEGYTF
15	TRBV12-3/TRBV12-4	CASSFSGPRDEKLFF
13	TRBV19	CASSIGTGETQYF
11	TRBV30	CAWSDAYEQYF
12	TRBV20-1	CSARDPGAPQYF
13	TRBV29-1	CSVARDSWETQYF
14	TRBV2	CASRLAGSCNEQFF
14	TRBV7-6	CASSLAGGAQPQHF
15	TRBV20-1	CSARPRDRGWEKLFF
14	TRBV20-1	CSARVAGGPFEQYF
13	TRBV2	CASSSTGNEKLFF
11	TRBV20-1	CSGGFQDTQYF
16	TRBV18	CASSPVTSGGLETQYF
15	TRBV5-1	CASSSGWSKQETQYF
15	TRBV2	CASSEGSAGQETQYF
13	TRBV14	CASSQAIKREQYF
11	TRBV7-9	CASSQDDEQYF
13	TRBV3-1	CASSQDRENEQFF
13	TRBV11-2	CASRTTGNYGYTF
15	TRBV4-3	CASSQGLGGGNKQFF
15	TRBV7-9	CASSLEGQPGETQYF
14	TRBV19	CASSIKAFKHEQFF
14	TRBV2	CASIRDRGQGGYTF
14	TRBV6-1	CASSENGRYTEAFF
13	TRBV19	CASSRRGYNEQFF
11	TRBV10-3	CASYSGNTIYF
12	TRBV2	CASSPQSYGYTF
13	TRBV20-1	CSVWRQGEGGYTF
14	TRBV12-3/TRBV12-4	CASRDRVGGEKLFF
16	TRBV9	CASSEGGQGSNYGYTF
16	TRBV7-2	CASSLDGGGTYNEQFF
13	TRBV24-1	CATRQAAYNEQFF
15	TRBV29-1	CSVDSGYGAGGKTFF
11	TRBV7-7	CASTFSTEQFF
16	TRBV7-6	CASSSLKGRGTDTQYF
19	TRBV6-5	CASSRPGTSGGSRADTQYF
15	TRBV9	CASSVAGTGNYGYTF
16	TRBV6-5	CASSSGTGPYNSPLHF
13	TRBV19	CASSHREGYGYTF
14	TRBV12-3/TRBV12-4	CASSLTGDTYEQYF
14	TRBV2	CASSKTIVGGELFF
14	TRBV20-1	CSASRLAGGGEQYF
15	TRBV6-2/TRBV6-3	CASSHSIATGNGHTF
12	TRBV7-2	CASSHTNYGYTF
14	TRBV6-6	CASSSLTSVETQYF
13	TRBV7-8	CASSRTKGYEQYF
14	TRBV20-1	CSARMASGAYEQYF
19	TRBV24-1	CATSDLPGTGGDTRNEQFF
13	TRBV14	CASSPRTAYGYTF